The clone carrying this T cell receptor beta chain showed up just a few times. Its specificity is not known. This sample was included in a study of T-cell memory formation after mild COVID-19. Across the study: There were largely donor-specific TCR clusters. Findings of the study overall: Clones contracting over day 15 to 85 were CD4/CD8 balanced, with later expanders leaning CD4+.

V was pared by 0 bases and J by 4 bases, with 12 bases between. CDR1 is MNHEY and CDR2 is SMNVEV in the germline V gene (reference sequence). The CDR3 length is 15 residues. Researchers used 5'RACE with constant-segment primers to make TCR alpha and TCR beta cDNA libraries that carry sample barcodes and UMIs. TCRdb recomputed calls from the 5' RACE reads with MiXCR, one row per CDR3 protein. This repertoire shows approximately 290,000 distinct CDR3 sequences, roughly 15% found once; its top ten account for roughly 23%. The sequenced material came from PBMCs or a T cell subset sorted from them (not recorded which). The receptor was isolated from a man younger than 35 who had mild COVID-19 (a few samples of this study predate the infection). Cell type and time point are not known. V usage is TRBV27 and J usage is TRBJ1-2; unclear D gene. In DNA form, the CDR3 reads TGTGCCAGCAGTTTATCGTACAGTTCTACCTATGGCTACACCTTC. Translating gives CASSLSYSSTYGYTF.